This TCR beta chain was obtained from a study of T cells after yellow fever vaccination (dated by TCRdb to the late 2010s). Describing the broader study: The SMART-Seq v4 Ultra Low Input RNA kit was used to prepare libraries from fractions with low cell numbers. To follow T-cell clones before and after primary and booster YFV17D yellow fever vaccination, bulk TCR alpha and beta repertoires were sequenced over time. Two healthy male donors, one aged 18 to 30 and one aged 30 to 40 years, made up the cohort. Blood samples were taken at several timepoints before and after primary and secondary immunization, and bulk PBMC replicates and cell subsets were isolated.

The study at large found these results: The study included only a couple of donors, which limits how far the findings can be generalized. A small share of clonotypes was detected in both CD4 and CD8 compartments, with the overlap likely arising from convergent recombination. Compared with the primary T-cell response, the secondary T-cell response was weaker but faster, peaking on day 5 rather than day 15. After the booster, most of the clones that had expanded following primary vaccination were detected again (approximately 95% of CD4 and 85% to 90% of CD8), which suggests that memory was broadly maintained. Because abundant contaminating clonotypes from the bulk population could be contained in FACS-sorted repertoires, computational filtering was required.

The sequencer listed for this sample is Illumina NovaSeq 6000. TCR cDNA was synthesized by 5'RACE template switching, through which a universal primer site and unique molecular identifiers were introduced. Priming for cDNA synthesis came from both the TCR alpha and TCR beta constant segments. Libraries were amplified in two PCR steps, with sample barcodes and sequencing adapters added in the second step. Sequencing of libraries was done on Illumina HiSeq 2500 (2x100 bp) or NovaSeq (2x150 bp). Processing in the source paper ran as follows. Demultiplexing of reads and collapsing into UMI consensus sequences were performed with MIGEC, and V(D)J alignment was carried out with MiXCR. Using edgeR on replicate PBMC samples, clonotypes were called vaccine-responding if FDR was below 0.01 and the log2 fold change was above 5 up to day 15. Each bulk clonotype was labeled CD4 or CD8 based on which sequenced repertoire, CD4 or CD8, contained the clonotype at higher abundance. The public reads were quality trimmed at Q25 with fastp and then assembled into clones with MiXCR by TCRdb, keeping productive beta chains. When rows share a CDR3 protein, they turn into one entry using the most common DNA and genes. TCRdb, not the original authors, processed these V and J calls. The table for this sample lists 300,000 to 350,000 distinct CDR3 sequences; around 4.5% of them were counted only once. The ten largest clones take up approximately 19% of the sample.

This clonotype was picked up many times. Its recognized antigen is unknown. No quality values exist for individual bases; no much larger clone is one base distant. This sample's treatment or condition label indicates: live attenuated yellow fever vaccine strain. At every blood-draw timepoint, two biological replicates of bulk PBMCs were collected. PBMCs were isolated from peripheral blood using a standard Ficoll-Paque protocol. TriZol was used to extract RNA from bulk PBMCs, from CD4 and CD8 fractions, and from dextramer-positive and dextramer-negative fractions. Reading from cysteine to phenylalanine, the CDR3 counts 15 amino acids. The DNA shown is the 45-base CDR3, in frame from base 1. V is cut back by 6 bases and J by 5 bases, with 12 bases in the junction unmatched.

This sample comprised PBMCs, obtained 15 days after the yellow fever booster vaccination. This receptor chain uses TRBV12-3 or TRBV12-4 and TRBJ2-5; 7 middle bases align to TRBD2. This clonotype originated in a man younger than 35 who received the YFV17D yellow fever vaccine. Read as DNA, the sequence is TGTGCCAGCAGCCTTAAACTAGCCGGGGGGGAGACCCAGTACTTC. This codes for CASSLKLAGGETQYF.